The 26 T cell receptor beta chains reported below all come from one sample, sequenced in a study of blood T cell repertoires in COVID-19. The protocol was immunoSEQ multiplex PCR, while the TCRdb copy is restricted to in-frame clones and leaves out a portion. Of 160,000 or so clones in the sample, roughly 90% were seen once. Sequencing input: peripheral blood. These receptors all stem from an older woman who had recovered from COVID-19.

The gene calls are TRBV7-8 and TRBJ1-2; the D gene is possibly TRBD1 (6 bases). CDR3 length: 13 residues. Germline-derived CDR1 and CDR2 are SGHVS and FQNEAQ. V was clipped by 5 bases and J by 8 bases, with 15 bases between them. DNA for the CDR3: TGTGCCAGCAGCACGGGACCTCAGGGGGGCTACACCTTC. Amino acid sequence: CASSTGPQGGYTF.

This chain links TRBV28 with TRBJ2-3; D possibly corresponds to TRBD2 (6 bases). The germline V and J ends were trimmed by 11 bases and 5 bases, with 17 bases remaining between them. The germline CDR1 and CDR2 sequences are MDHEN and SYDVKM. The CDR3 extends over 13 amino acids. The CDR3 region is CALGLPGKDTQYF. The DNA for the CDR3 is TGTGCCCTGGGACTTCCAGGGAAAGATACGCAGTATTTT.

The chain couples TRBV6-5 to TRBJ2-1, with D possibly being TRBD2 (6 bases). This CDR3 contains 15 residues. V was clipped by 8 bases and J by 0 bases, with 14 bases between them. The germline gives CDR1 MNHEY, CDR2 SVGAGI. CDR3 DNA sequence: TGTGCCAGCGTAACAGTAGCGGCCTCCTACAATGAGCAGTTCTTC. It translates to CASVTVAASYNEQFF.

This chain uses TRBV10-3 with TRBJ1-1; 7 nucleotides match TRBD1. This CDR3 region has 17 residues. V trimming: 2 bases; J trimming: 2 bases; junction bases outside the gene matches: 11. Germline V gene data show CDR1 as ENHRY and CDR2 as SYGVKD. CDR3 nucleotide sequence: TGTGCCATCAGTGAGGTCAGACAGGGACCCTACAACACTGAAGCTTTCTTT. It codes for CAISEVRQGPYNTEAFF.

J is TRBJ1-1 and V is TRBV13, with a tentative D call TRBD1 (6 bases). Germline values: CDR1 PRHDT, CDR2 FYEKMQ (reference sequence). This CDR3 has 16 residues. V was shortened by 3 bases and J by 4 bases, with 18 bases between the two germline ends. DNA of the CDR3: TGTGCCAGCAGCTTTGATAAGACAGGTCTGGTCACTGAAGCTTTCTTT. Encoded protein: CASSFDKTGLVTEAFF.

V usage is TRBV10-3 and J usage is TRBJ2-1; the match to TRBD2 covers 9 bases. The germline CDR1 and CDR2 sequences are ENHRY and SYGVKD. CDR3 size: 15 residues. The J segment lost 8 bases and the V segment lost 8 bases, leaving 13 bases of the junction unmatched. The CDR3 here is CAIAALAGGPHEQFF. Here the CDR3 DNA reads TGTGCCATCGCGGCATTGGCGGGGGGGCCCCATGAGCAGTTCTTC.

The chain carries TRBV29-1 and TRBJ1-2; a weak D match, TRBD1 (5 bases). V gave up 5 bases and J gave up 0 bases, with 10 bases separating them. The CDR3 extends over 13 amino acids. The germline CDR1 and CDR2 sequences are SQVTM and ANQGSEA. CDR3 sequence reads: CSVRAGSNYGYTF. The CDR3, as DNA: TGCAGCGTTCGCGCAGGGTCTAACTATGGCTACACCTTC. The variable domain in full, completed from reference TRBV29-1 and TRBJ1-2, reads SAVISQKPSRDICQRGTSLTIQCQVDSQVTMMFWYRQQPGQSLTLIATANQGSEATYESGFVIDKFPISRPNLTFSTLTVSNMSPEDSSIYLCSVRAGSNYGYTFGSGTRLTVV.

The chain has TRBV18 and TRBJ2-7; 7 positions agree with TRBD2. V was pared by 6 bases and J by 0 bases, with 14 bases of the junction left unmatched. Germline assignment: CDR1 KGHSH and CDR2 LQKENI. This CDR3 region has 17 residues. CDR3 bases: TGTGCCAGCTCCCAACGGGGGAGAGCGGGGAGCTCCTACGAGCAGTACTTC. Its translation: CASSQRGRAGSSYEQYF.

J is TRBJ2-7 and V is TRBV6-5, with unresolved D. CDR1 and CDR2 from the germline V gene are MNHEY and SVGAGI. The CDR3 has 11 residues. The V end lost 6 bases, the J end lost 4 bases, and 7 bases lay between the germline ends. CDR3 region: CASRHQYEQYF. For the CDR3, the DNA is TGTGCCAGCAGGCACCAGTACGAGCAGTACTTC.

The chain recombines TRBV7-2 with TRBJ1-5, with 7 bases fitting TRBD1. This CDR3 is 13 amino acids long. Germline values: CDR1 SGHTA, CDR2 FQGNSA. V lost 1 base and J lost 15; bases outside the gene matches: 9. The CDR3 protein is CASSLDRGGLRHF. In DNA, the CDR3 is TGTGCCAGCAGCTTAGACAGGGGAGGTTTGCGGCATTTT. Complete variable domain (other parts from reference TRBV7-2 and TRBJ1-5): GAGVSQSPSNKVTEKGKDVELRCDPISGHTALYWYRQSLGQGLEFLIYFQGNSAPDKSGLPSDRFSAERTGGSVSTLTIQRTQQEDSAVYLCASSLDRGGLRHFGDGTRLSIL.

The rearrangement joins TRBV7-8 to TRBJ2-3; 11 nucleotides match TRBD1. CDR3 length equals 16 residues. Germline trimming cut 5 bases from V and 2 bases from J; bases unmatched to any gene: 6. Germline CDR1 and CDR2: SGHVS and FQNEAQ. The CDR3 DNA follows: TGTGCCAGCAGCATGTGGACAGGGGGCAACACAGATACGCAGTATTTT. The encoded protein is CASSMWTGGNTDTQYF.

V usage is TRBV6-1 and J usage is TRBJ2-2, with 11 bases that match TRBD2. Unmatched junction bases numbered 11, after V lost 6 bases and J lost 2 bases. This CDR3 is 18 amino acids long. The germline V gene encodes CDR1 MNHNS and CDR2 SASEGT. The CDR3 reads CASREPSGGRPNTGELFF. Written as DNA, the CDR3 is TGTGCCAGCAGGGAACCTAGCGGGGGGCGTCCAAACACCGGGGAGCTGTTTTTT.

This rearrangement joins TRBV4-1 to TRBJ1-2; 11 nucleotides align to TRBD1. V gave up 5 bases and J gave up 5 bases; unmatched junction bases: 10. The germline V gene has CDR1 MGHRA and CDR2 YSYEKL. The CDR3 contains 16 residues. The CDR3 loop reads CASSLGQGAFVYGYTF. DNA of the CDR3: TGCGCCAGCAGCTTAGGACAGGGGGCTTTCGTGTATGGCTACACCTTC.

This chain links TRBV7-9 with TRBJ2-3, with a possible D match to TRBD2 (5 bases). Germline loops: CDR1 SEHNR, CDR2 FQNEAQ (reference sequence). V was clipped by 0 bases and J by 1 base, with 11 bases between them. CDR3 size: 16 residues. The CDR3: CASSLATGGGTDTQYF. CDR3 coding DNA: TGTGCCAGCAGCTTAGCGACCGGAGGAGGCACAGATACGCAGTATTTT.

This sequence joins TRBV7-9 and TRBJ2-3; TRBD2 matches at 11 bases. The CDR3 extends over 18 amino acids. Germline V CDR1 and CDR2: SEHNR, FQNEAQ (reference sequence). J gave up 0 bases and V 7 bases, and 12 bases lay outside the gene matches. DNA of the CDR3: TGTGCCAGCACCCAGCTCGTTCTAGCGGGGGGCAGCACAGATACGCAGTATTTT. Protein sequence: CASTQLVLAGGSTDTQYF.

The genes are TRBV13 and TRBJ1-1; D not resolved. Trimming took off 6 bases at V and 2 bases at J, with 10 bases between the two ends. Germline-derived CDR1 and CDR2 are PRHDT and FYEKMQ (reference sequence). This CDR3 region has 13 residues. DNA for the CDR3: TGTGCCAGCAGACATACAGAAAACACTGAAGCTTTCTTT. Protein product: CASRHTENTEAFF.

This chain connects TRBV4-2 to TRBJ1-3, with D perhaps matching TRBD1 (6 bases). With 4 bases removed from V and 7 bases from J, the gap between germline ends came to 26 bases. Germline V lookup: CDR1 LGHNA, CDR2 YNFKEQ. The length of the CDR3 is 18 residues. CDR3 sequence reads: CASSRNGGPRFSGNTIYF. The CDR3 region has the DNA TGTGCCAGCAGCCGAAACGGGGGGCCCCGGTTCTCGGGGAACACCATATATTTT.

The chain combines TRBV6-1 with TRBJ2-3; D is unresolved. Trimming left V 1 base short and J 0 bases short, with 8 bases between. This CDR3 has 15 residues. CDR1 and CDR2 (germline): MNHNS, SASEGT. The CDR3 DNA sequence: TGTGCCAGCAGTGAAGGGGCCGGAAGCACAGATACGCAGTATTTT. It yields the protein CASSEGAGSTDTQYF.

This chain joins TRBV5-1 and TRBJ1-6; 7 bases match TRBD1. Germline loops: CDR1 SGHRS, CDR2 YFSETQ. Losses at the gene ends were 4 bases for V and 9 bases for J; bases not matched to a gene: 13. The length of the CDR3 is 16 residues. This chain's CDR3 is CASSSGQADRGSPLHF. CDR3 nucleotide sequence: TGCGCCAGCAGCAGCGGACAGGCGGATCGGGGTTCACCCCTCCACTTT. Full variable domain (rest looked up from reference TRBV5-1 and TRBJ1-6): KAGVTQTPRYLIKTRGQQVTLSCSPISGHRSVSWYQQTPGQGLQFLFEYFSETQRNKGNFPGRFSGRQFSNSRSEMNVSTLELGDSALYLCASSSGQADRGSPLHFGNGTRLTVT.

The gene calls are TRBV5-1 and TRBJ2-3; D perhaps matches TRBD2 (6 bases). This CDR3 region has 14 residues. V was clipped by 4 bases and J by 2 bases, with 11 bases between them. Germline V gene sequence: CDR1 SGHRS, CDR2 YFSETQ. Here the CDR3 DNA reads TGCGCCAGCAGCCCGGGGGAAGTCACAGATACGCAGTATTTT. It specifies CASSPGEVTDTQYF.

The table lists this clone with a count of one. The chain links TRBV3-1 (or the pseudogene TRBV3-2) to TRBJ2-3, with 8 positions matching TRBD2. CDR3 length equals 17 residues. V lost 1 base and J lost 5; bases outside the gene matches: 11. The germline V gene has CDR1 LGHDT and CDR2 YNNKEL (reference sequence). The DNA of the CDR3 is TGTGCCAGCAGCCAAGGGGACGGGGGGGCCTTTGGAGATACGCAGTATTTT. Residues: CASSQGDGGAFGDTQYF.

This chain connects TRBV28 to TRBJ2-1; 8 bases are shared with TRBD2. J was trimmed by 0 bases and V by 10 bases; bases with no gene match: 5. The germline gives CDR1 MDHEN, CDR2 SYDVKM. CDR3 length: 14 amino acids. CDR3 sequence reads: CATLAGSSYNEQFF. The CDR3 nucleotides read TGTGCCACATTAGCGGGGAGCTCCTACAATGAGCAGTTCTTC.

CDR3 sequence reads: CASSTTLPPNTEAFF. CDR3 coding DNA: TGTGCCAGTAGTACCACTTTACCACCGAACACTGAAGCTTTCTTT. This chain links TRBV19 with TRBJ1-1; D remains unclear. Germline CDR1 reads LNHDA; CDR2 reads SQIVND (reference sequence). V shed 4 bases and J shed 1 base, with 13 bases lying between them. The CDR3 sequence is 15 residues long.

V and J are TRBV5-1 and TRBJ1-5; no reliable D call. CDR1 is SGHRS, CDR2 YFSETQ, per germline. CDR3 length: 15 amino acids. Trimming removed 0 bases at V and 6 bases at J, with 13 bases between. CDR3 in amino acids: CASSLEPSGLQPQHF. CDR3 bases: TGCGCCAGCAGCTTGGAGCCTTCAGGTCTTCAGCCCCAGCATTTT. Full variable domain (rest looked up from reference TRBV5-1 and TRBJ1-5): KAGVTQTPRYLIKTRGQQVTLSCSPISGHRSVSWYQQTPGQGLQFLFEYFSETQRNKGNFPGRFSGRQFSNSRSEMNVSTLELGDSALYLCASSLEPSGLQPQHFGDGTRLSIL.

This sequence joins TRBV6-5 and TRBJ2-7, with 9 bases lining up with TRBD1. The V gene end was trimmed by 4 bases and the J gene end by 3 bases; junction bases not matched to a gene: 1. Germline V gene lookup returns CDR1 MNHEY and CDR2 SVGAGI. The length of the CDR3 is 13 residues. CDR3 sequence reads: CASSLGQGYEQYF. DNA for the CDR3: TGTGCCAGCAGTTTGGGACAGGGCTACGAGCAGTACTTC.

The chain employs TRBV30 and TRBJ1-3; 7 nucleotides match TRBD1. The ends lost 3 bases at V and 1 base at J; junction bases unmatched: 3. Looked up from germline, CDR1 is GTSNPN and CDR2 is SVGIG (reference sequence). The CDR3 sequence is 14 residues long. CDR3 nucleotides: TGTGCCTGGAGGCAGACAGGGTCTGGAAACACCATATATTTT. This encodes CAWRQTGSGNTIYF. Based on the CDR3 plus reference TRBV30 and TRBJ1-3, the full variable domain is SQTIHQWPATLVQPVGSPLSLECTVEGTSNPNLYWYRQAAGRGLQLLFYSVGIGQISSEVPQNLSASRPQDRQFILSSKKLLLSDSGFYLCAWRQTGSGNTIYFGEGSWLTVV.